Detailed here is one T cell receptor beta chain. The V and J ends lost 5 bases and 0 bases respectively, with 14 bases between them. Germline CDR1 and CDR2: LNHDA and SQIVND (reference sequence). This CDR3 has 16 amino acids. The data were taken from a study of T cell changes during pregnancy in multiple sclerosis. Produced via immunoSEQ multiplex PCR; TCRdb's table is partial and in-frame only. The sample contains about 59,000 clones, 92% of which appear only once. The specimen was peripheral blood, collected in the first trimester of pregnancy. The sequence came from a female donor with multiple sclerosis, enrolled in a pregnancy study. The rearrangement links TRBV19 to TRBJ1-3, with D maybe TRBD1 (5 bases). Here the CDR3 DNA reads TGTGCCAGTAGTTCCCCCGGGGGACCCTCTGGAAACACCATATATTTT. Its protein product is CASSSPGGPSGNTIYF.